This entry concerns a single TCR beta chain. There is no known antigen for this receptor. No per-base quality is available; no much larger clone lies one base away. The CDR3 regions of human TCRbeta chains were analyzed by immunosequencing. Under the source paper's analysis protocol: TCRs in the repertoires were matched against a reference library of SARS-CoV-2-specific TCRs that had been generated with the MIRA antigen-specificity platform. Breadth was defined as the fraction of unique TCRs that were SARS-CoV-2-associated. Depth was defined as the fraction of total T cells that were SARS-CoV-2-associated. Each spike-specific TCR was assigned to its reactive spike region and to a CD4 or CD8 class using the MIRA data. Log10-transformed breadth and depth values were compared by one-way ANOVA with Sidak's multiple comparisons tests. TCRdb provides this immuneACCESS table in a form limited to in-frame rearrangements. Some clones are lacking; in checked studies, under half of them reflect an unresolved V gene, and why the rest are absent is not known. That table gives V, J and clone size, and the DNA gave D and trimming. The sample table lists about 160,000 clones, less than 95% of them with a count of one. The ten largest account for approximately 4.4% of the sample.

The sample's time point label is to be understood as: baseline before first vaccination. Vaccinee samples were obtained from the UK trials COV001 and COV002, which included a single-blind randomized controlled phase 2/3 trial of AZD1222 (ChAdOx1 nCoV-19) in healthy adults. Trial participant PBMC samples were collected at day 0 and day 28 after the second dose for TCRbeta chain sequencing. The germline V gene provides CDR1 KGHDR and CDR2 SFDVKD. The germline V end is reduced by 3 bases and the J end by 3 bases; junction bases left unmatched: 4. The CDR3 covers 16 residues, taking in both the cysteine and the phenylalanine. Here the CDR3 DNA is all that survives: 48 bases in frame from base 1. The data belong to a study of T cell responses to AZD1222 COVID-19 vaccine (dated by TCRdb to the early 2020s). With regard to the full study: AZD1222 recipients with second doses at about 4 weeks or about 12 weeks were pooled, because spike-specific TCR depth and breadth did not differ between schedules. Enrollment into the trials was organized by age into subgroups of 18-55, 56-69 and 70-plus years, and those subgroups contained approximately 150, 30 and 60 TCR-sequenced participants, respectively. TCR sequencing was performed for approximately 240 trial participants, of whom some 200 were given two doses of AZD1222 and some 25 were given two doses of MenACWY control vaccine. Overall study results and their limits: Vaccine-associated CD4 TCRs spanned the whole spike protein, with dominant responses in regions 160-218 and 743-854. Conclusions about previously exposed vaccinees are limited, since just a handful of AZD1222 recipients were seropositive for SARS-CoV-2 at baseline. Participants were mostly white British and included more females than males, and it was suggested by the authors that clonal diversity may have been underestimated. In the small 56-69-year group, the increase in depth fell short of significance, most likely because of low power. Epitopes outside the regions mutated in the B.1.351 and B.1.1.7 variants were reportedly recognized by nearly half of the unique spike-specific TCRs. Because no day 14 peak-response samples were available, repertoires were characterized only after the peak T cell response. Spike-specific TCR breadth and depth rose significantly after two AZD1222 doses compared with day 0 and with MenACWY recipients.

This receptor was identified in an adult in good health. The sample consisted of peripheral blood, taken on day 0 of AZD1222 vaccination. The rearrangement combines TRBV24-1 with TRBJ2-3, and 11 junctional nucleotides match TRBD2. At the DNA level, the sequence is TGTGCCACCAGTGATACTAGCGGGAGTAGGACAGATACGCAGTATTTT. The resulting protein is CATSDTSGSRTDTQYF.